One T cell receptor (beta chain) is described in this entry. J gave up 4 bases and V 3 bases, and 9 bases lay outside the gene matches. This CDR3 contains 18 residues. Germline CDR1 is LGHDT and CDR2 is YNNKEL (reference sequence). Per the authors' pipeline: Reference gene primer amplification yielded estimated nucleated cell counts. The protocol was immunoSEQ multiplex PCR, while the TCRdb copy is restricted to in-frame clones and leaves out a portion. For V, J and clone size, that table is used; D and trimming come from the DNA. The sample lists some 190,000 clones; 82% were seen once. These data are taken from a study of blood T cell repertoires in COVID-19. Study summary: Acute and convalescent COVID-19 specimens originated in the United States, Italy and Spain. From T cells, B-cell-depleted T cells, or PBMCs came the material, which was cDNA or gDNA.

J is TRBJ2-6 and V is TRBV3-1 (or the pseudogene TRBV3-2); TRBD2 matches at 10 bases. The sequence was collected from a woman aged 80 or over with active or convalescent COVID-19. Sequencing was performed on peripheral blood. This CDR3 is CASSHPLAGVLGANVLTF. The CDR3 region has the DNA TGTGCCAGCAGCCATCCCCTAGCGGGAGTGCTCGGGGCCAACGTCCTGACTTTC.